These T cell receptor beta chains were read from a single sample in a study of blood T cell repertoires in COVID-19. Libraries were prepared by immunoSEQ multiplex PCR; TCRdb keeps only in-frame clonotypes and omits some of them. The sample records approximately 360,000 clones, roughly 87% being singletons. The sample comprised PBMCs or T cells enriched from blood (not recorded which). The receptors shown here come from a woman between 45 and 60 years old who had recovered from COVID-19. CDR3s include the opening cysteine and the closing phenylalanine or tryptophan. D genes are given only for firm matches. Some rows mark clone size as missing; the rest say once, few, many or name a class of expanded clone.

abundance	d_gene	v_gene	j_gene	CDR3aa	CDR3nt
-	TRBD2	TRBV5-1	TRBJ2-3	CASSYPRSGGGRVPDTQYF	TGCGCCAGCAGCTACCCGCGGTCGGGCGGGGGACGGGTGCCAGATACGCAGTATTTT
-	-	TRBV9	TRBJ1-2	CASSVAAGRGYGYTF	TGTGCCAGCAGCGTAGCTGCGGGGCGCGGCTATGGCTACACCTTC
-	-	TRBV28	TRBJ2-7	CASSQGGGRASEQYF	TGTGCCAGCAGCCAAGGCGGAGGTAGAGCCTCGGAGCAGTACTTC
-	TRBD1	TRBV24-1	TRBJ1-5	CATSDPTWDRGFNQPQHF	TGTGCCACCAGTGACCCGACCTGGGACAGGGGATTCAATCAGCCCCAGCATTTT
-	TRBD1	TRBV5-1	TRBJ1-2	CASSLGGGGYGYTF	TGCGCCAGCAGCTTGGGAGGGGGCGGCTATGGCTACACCTTC
few	TRBD2	TRBV5-1	TRBJ2-7	CASSLFTSGSYEQYF	TGCGCCAGCAGCTTGTTTACTAGCGGGAGCTACGAGCAGTACTTC
-	TRBD2	TRBV12-5	TRBJ2-1	CASGWDPDGTMDDEQFF	TGTGCTAGTGGTTGGGACCCGGACGGGACTATGGACGATGAGCAGTTCTTC
-	-	TRBV14	TRBJ2-1	CASSQIGWDTSSYNEQFF	TGTGCCAGCAGCCAGATAGGATGGGACACGAGCTCCTACAATGAGCAGTTCTTC
-	-	TRBV6-2/TRBV6-3	TRBJ2-2	CASSFVAGELFF	TGTGCCAGCAGTTTTGTCGCCGGGGAGCTGTTTTTT
-	-	TRBV7-6	TRBJ1-4	CASSASGAVNEKLFF	TGTGCCAGCAGCGCCTCAGGGGCGGTGAACGAAAAACTGTTTTTT
few	TRBD1	TRBV5-1	TRBJ2-2	CASSPRTGSATGELFF	TGCGCCAGCAGCCCGAGGACAGGGTCAGCCACCGGGGAGCTGTTTTTT
-	-	TRBV11-3	TRBJ1-4	CASGFDSEKLFF	TGTGCCAGCGGTTTCGATAGTGAAAAACTGTTTTTT
once	TRBD1	TRBV19	TRBJ2-3	CASSSGTGGTDTQYF	TGTGCCAGTAGTTCCGGGACAGGGGGCACAGATACGCAGTATTTT
-	-	TRBV6-2/TRBV6-3	TRBJ1-2	CASSYSNYPAYGYTF	TGTGCCAGCAGTTACTCGAACTACCCCGCCTATGGCTACACCTTC
-	-	TRBV7-3	TRBJ2-3	CASSLGNWADTQYF	TGTGCCAGCAGCCTCGGGAACTGGGCGGATACGCAGTATTTT
-	TRBD1	TRBV27	TRBJ1-2	CASSSGTGNYGYTF	TGTGCCAGCAGTTCCGGGACAGGGAATTATGGCTACACCTTC
-	-	TRBV5-6	TRBJ2-7	CASSLALGSEQYF	TGTGCCAGCAGCTTGGCGTTGGGGAGCGAGCAGTACTTC
few	TRBD1	TRBV19	TRBJ2-1	CASRGTGTQGSYNEQFF	TGTGCCAGTAGGGGGACAGGGACGCAAGGGTCCTACAATGAGCAGTTCTTC
few	-	TRBV30	TRBJ1-2	CAWGTNTNYGYTF	TGTGCCTGGGGGACAAATACTAACTATGGCTACACCTTC
few	TRBD2	TRBV7-9	TRBJ2-7	CASSSRTSGYYEQYF	TGTGCCAGCAGCTCCCGGACTAGCGGGTACTACGAGCAGTACTTC
-	-	TRBV7-6	TRBJ1-1	CARDPMEEMNTEAFF	TGTGCCAGGGACCCTATGGAGGAAATGAACACTGAAGCTTTCTTT
few	-	TRBV7-8	TRBJ1-1	CASSYSKRATEAFF	TGTGCCAGCAGCTACTCGAAGAGGGCCACTGAAGCTTTCTTT
-	TRBD1	TRBV29-1	TRBJ2-7	CSVEDRDRGTGQYF	TGCAGCGTTGAAGATAGGGACAGGGGGACTGGGCAGTACTTC
-	-	TRBV19	TRBJ2-4	CASSIGTNKNIQYF	TGTGCCAGTAGTATAGGCACAAACAAAAACATTCAGTACTTC
-	TRBD1	TRBV10-3	TRBJ1-1	CAISESTGGAEAFF	TGTGCCATCAGTGAGTCCACAGGGGGGGCTGAAGCTTTCTTT
once	-	TRBV29-1	TRBJ1-1	CSVQIGEVAFF	TGCAGCGTGCAAATTGGGGAGGTAGCTTTCTTT
-	TRBD1	TRBV19	TRBJ1-2	CASRPGDRSNYGYTF	TGTGCCAGCCGACCCGGGGACAGATCTAACTATGGCTACACCTTC
-	TRBD1	TRBV30	TRBJ1-2	CAWSEGPGQGYGYTF	TGTGCCTGGAGTGAGGGACCGGGACAGGGTTATGGCTACACCTTC
-	-	TRBV5-5	TRBJ2-7	CASSYNSYEQYF	TGTGCCAGCAGCTACAACTCCTACGAGCAGTACTTC
-	TRBD2	TRBV19	TRBJ2-7	CASSIGTSGIYEQYF	TGTGCCAGTAGTATCGGGACTAGCGGGATTTACGAGCAGTACTTC
-	-	TRBV2	TRBJ1-1	CASNRQDGTEAFF	TGTGCCAGCAATCGACAGGATGGCACTGAAGCTTTCTTT
few	-	TRBV6-5	TRBJ1-5	CASAGGIYQPQHF	TGTGCCAGCGCCGGGGGAATCTATCAGCCCCAGCATTTT
few	TRBD2	TRBV29-1	TRBJ2-1	CSVASLAGGFRNEQFF	TGCAGCGTGGCCTCCCTAGCGGGGGGATTCCGCAATGAGCAGTTCTTC
-	TRBD1	TRBV18	TRBJ2-3	CASSPFRQGADTQYF	TGTGCCAGCTCACCTTTTAGACAGGGGGCAGATACGCAGTATTTT
once	TRBD1	TRBV4-1	TRBJ1-1	CASSLGQVLNTEAFF	TGCGCCAGCAGCCTCGGACAGGTTTTAAACACTGAAGCTTTCTTT
-	TRBD1	TRBV27	TRBJ1-1	CASSPGTAGNTEAFF	TGTGCCAGCAGTCCAGGGACAGCCGGAAACACTGAAGCTTTCTTT
once	TRBD1	TRBV7-8	TRBJ1-5	CASSATGGNQPQHF	TGTGCCAGCAGCGCAACAGGGGGCAATCAGCCCCAGCATTTT
-	-	TRBV4-2	TRBJ2-3	CASSQGVVAESTDTQYF	TGTGCCAGCAGCCAAGGGGTTGTTGCGGAAAGCACAGATACGCAGTATTTT
-	TRBD1	TRBV30	TRBJ2-2	CATTGGGHTGELFF	TGTGCCACCACAGGGGGCGGTCACACCGGGGAGCTGTTTTTT
-	-	TRBV25-1	TRBJ1-1	CASSLGTPYTEAFF	TGTGCCAGCAGCCTGGGGACACCGTACACTGAAGCTTTCTTT
-	-	TRBV19	TRBJ2-7	CASSIAGGANPYEQYF	TGTGCCAGTAGTATAGCTGGGGGGGCCAACCCCTACGAGCAGTACTTC
-	TRBD1	TRBV9	TRBJ1-1	CASSGLTGGAGAFF	TGTGCCAGCAGCGGGTTAACAGGGGGCGCAGGAGCTTTCTTT
few	-	TRBV7-8	TRBJ1-6	CASSPLPYNSPLHF	TGTGCCAGCAGCCCTCTACCATATAATTCACCCCTCCACTTT
-	TRBD1	TRBV11-2	TRBJ2-7	CASRSYRDRESYEQYF	TGTGCCAGCAGATCTTACCGGGACAGGGAATCCTACGAGCAGTACTTC
-	-	TRBV3-1/TRBV3-2	TRBJ1-2	CASSQDGYGYTF	TGTGCCAGCAGCCAAGACGGCTATGGCTACACCTTC
-	-	TRBV6-1	TRBJ1-3	CASSAHYRVHSGNTIYF	TGTGCCAGCAGTGCCCACTACAGGGTTCACTCTGGAAACACCATATATTTT